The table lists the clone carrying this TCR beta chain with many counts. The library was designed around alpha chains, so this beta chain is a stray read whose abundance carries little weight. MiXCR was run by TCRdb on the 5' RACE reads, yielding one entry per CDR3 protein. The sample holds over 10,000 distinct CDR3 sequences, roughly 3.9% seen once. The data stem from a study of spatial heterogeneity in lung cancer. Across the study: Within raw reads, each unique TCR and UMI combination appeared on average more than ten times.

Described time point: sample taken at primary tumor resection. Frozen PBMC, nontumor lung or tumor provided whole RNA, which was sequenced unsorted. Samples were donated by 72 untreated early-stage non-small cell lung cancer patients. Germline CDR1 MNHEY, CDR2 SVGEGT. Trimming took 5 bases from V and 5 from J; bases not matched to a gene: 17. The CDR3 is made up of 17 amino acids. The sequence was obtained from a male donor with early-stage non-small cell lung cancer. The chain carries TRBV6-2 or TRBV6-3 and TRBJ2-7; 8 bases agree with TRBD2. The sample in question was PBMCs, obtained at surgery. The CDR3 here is CASSQDSMIAGWHEQYF. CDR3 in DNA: TGTGCCAGCAGTCAGGACAGCATGATAGCGGGATGGCACGAGCAGTACTTC.